This TCR beta chain was found in a study of T cells after yellow fever vaccination. Study-wide context: Where fractions had low cell numbers, libraries were prepared from them with the SMART-Seq v4 Ultra Low Input RNA kit. Study-wide findings and caveats: From the bulk population, abundant clonotypes could contaminate and appear within FACS-sorted repertoires. Most clones from primary vaccination resurfaced after the booster (under 97% CD4, over 85% CD8).

This clonotype turned up a few times. Its antigen is currently unknown. Production of TCR cDNA was by 5'RACE template switching, which also added a universal primer site and UMIs. MiXCR, run by TCRdb on the 5' RACE reads, gives a single entry per CDR3 protein. Among approximately 550,000 distinct CDR3 sequences listed, about 19% were seen once. V dropped 4 bases and J dropped 6 bases, with 9 bases sitting between them. CDR1 is SGHDN and CDR2 is FVKESK in the germline V gene. The CDR3 runs to 13 residues. The V and J genes are TRBV14 and TRBJ2-2, with D tentatively TRBD2 (5 bases). The source material was PBMCs, sampled 15 days after the yellow fever booster vaccination. The source is a young man who received the YFV17D yellow fever vaccine. Here the CDR3 DNA reads TGTGCCAGCAGCCCTAGCCCCTCCGGGGAGCTGTTTTTT. Translating gives CASSPSPSGELFF.